This T cell receptor beta chain is from a study of T cell repertoires in cytomegalovirus infection. Study information: The public TCR beta signatures pointed to both CMV infection and matching HLA type.

Losses at the gene ends were 4 bases for V and 8 bases for J; bases not matched to a gene: 8. Germline CDR1 is SGHAT and CDR2 is FQNNGV. The CDR3 is made up of 14 amino acids. Comment on this clonotype: The target antigen is unknown.

TCRdb reprocessed the reads via MiXCR and lists one record per CDR3 protein. The sample consists of hundreds of thousands of distinct CDR3 sequences, about 33% of them appearing once. Findings and limits, study-wide: CMV-specific TCR beta clonotypes restricted by HLA-C were the ones dominating the ex vivo response. Summed public TCR beta family frequency identified CMV carriers bearing the relevant HLA.

The chain has TRBV11-2 and TRBJ2-1, with TRBD1 identical over 7 bases. The specimen sequenced was PBMCs. The source is a human donor in good health (CMV status not recorded). Some clones in this sample may be carry-over from other donors' samples. CDR3: CASSSTGPRDEQFF. In DNA form, the CDR3 reads TGTGCCAGCAGCTCGACAGGGCCCCGGGATGAGCAGTTCTTC.